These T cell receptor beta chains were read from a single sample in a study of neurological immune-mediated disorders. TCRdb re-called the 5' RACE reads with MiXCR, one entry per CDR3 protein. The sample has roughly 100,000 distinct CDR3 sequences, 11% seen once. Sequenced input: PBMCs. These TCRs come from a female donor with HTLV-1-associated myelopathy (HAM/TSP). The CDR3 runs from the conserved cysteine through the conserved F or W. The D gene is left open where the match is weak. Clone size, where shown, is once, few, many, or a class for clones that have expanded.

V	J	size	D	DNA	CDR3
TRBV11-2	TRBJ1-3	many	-	TGTGCCAGCAGCTTCCAGAGGCAGGGTCGAAACACCATATATTTT	CASSFQRQGRNTIYF
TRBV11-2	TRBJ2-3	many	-	TGTGCCAGCAGCTTAGGGGGGGCGGGTAGCACAGATACGCAGTATTTT	CASSLGGAGSTDTQYF
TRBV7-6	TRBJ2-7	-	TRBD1	TGTGCCAGCTGCCAACCGGGACAGGGTGTCGACGAGCAGTACTTC	CASCQPGQGVDEQYF
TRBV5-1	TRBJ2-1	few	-	TGCGCCAGCAGCCCGGAGTGGGGCGAGCAGTTCTTC	CASSPEWGEQFF
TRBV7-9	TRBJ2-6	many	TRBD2	TGTGCCAGCAGCCCTAGTGGCCTAGCGGCCGTTACCCTCTCTGGGGCCAACGTCCTGACTTTC	CASSPSGLAAVTLSGANVLTF
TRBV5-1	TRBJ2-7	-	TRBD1	TGCGCCAGCAGCTTGGGGACAGGGGGCGAGCAGTACTTC	CASSLGTGGEQYF
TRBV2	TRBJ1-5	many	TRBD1	TGTGCCAGCTTGGGACAGGGCAATCAGCCCCAGCATTTT	CASLGQGNQPQHF
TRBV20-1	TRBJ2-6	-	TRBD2	TGCAGTGCGACGGGGGGCTCTGGGGCCAACGTCCTGACTTTC	CSATGGSGANVLTF
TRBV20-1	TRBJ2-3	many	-	TGCAGTGCTACCGCTAGCACAGATACGCAGTATTTT	CSATASTDTQYF
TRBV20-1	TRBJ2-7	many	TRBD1	TGCAGTGCTATCAGGACAGGGGGGCCCTACGAGCAGTACTTC	CSAIRTGGPYEQYF
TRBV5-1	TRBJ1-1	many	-	TGCGCCAGCACTTATAGTGGAGGGGAAGCTTTCTTT	CASTYSGGEAFF
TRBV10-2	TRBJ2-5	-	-	TGCGCCAGCAGGGAAGACAGAAGCCCTTCGAGTACCCGGGTCGAGAACCAGTACTTC	CASREDRSPSSTRVENQYF
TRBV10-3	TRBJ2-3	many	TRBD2	TGTGCCATCAGGCGGGGGGACCCCACAGATACGCAGTATTTT	CAIRRGDPTDTQYF
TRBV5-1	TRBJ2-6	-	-	TGCGCCAGCAGCCCGATCCTCTCTGGGGCCAACGTCCTGACTTTC	CASSPILSGANVLTF
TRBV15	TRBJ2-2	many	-	TGTGCTACCAGCAGAGACAGGAGGAACACCGGGGAGCTGTTTTTT	CATSRDRRNTGELFF
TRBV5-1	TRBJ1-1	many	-	TGCGCCAGCGCCCGATCCGAGGGGGACGCGGCCGCTTTCTTT	CASARSEGDAAAFF
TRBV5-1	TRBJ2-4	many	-	TGCGCCAGCAGCTTGGAGAGGGGTAACATTCAGTACTTC	CASSLERGNIQYF
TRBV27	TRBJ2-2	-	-	TGTGCCAGCACCCCCGGGGTAGGCGGGGAGCTGTTTTTT	CASTPGVGGELFF
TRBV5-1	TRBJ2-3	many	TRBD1	TGCGCCAGCAGCCCGGGACAGCCCTCTAGCACAGATACGCAGTATTTT	CASSPGQPSSTDTQYF
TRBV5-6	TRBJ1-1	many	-	TGTGCCAGCAGCTTACCCCCCGGGACACAATACACTGAAGCTTTCTTT	CASSLPPGTQYTEAFF
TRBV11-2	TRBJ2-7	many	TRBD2	TGTGCCAGCAGCTTAGTCGGGGGGGCGGGGGAGCAGTACTTC	CASSLVGGAGEQYF
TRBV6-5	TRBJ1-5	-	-	TGTGCCAGCAGCCCCGCCCAGGGCAATCAGCCCCAGCATTTT	CASSPAQGNQPQHF
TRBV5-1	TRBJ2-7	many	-	TGCGCCAGCAGTTATGCGGACGAGCAGTACTTC	CASSYADEQYF
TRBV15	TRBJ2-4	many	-	TGTGCCACCAGCAGCCCGGATTCCGAGATAGCCAAAAACATTCAGTACTTC	CATSSPDSEIAKNIQYF
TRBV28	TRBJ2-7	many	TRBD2	TGTGCCAGCAGTTTAATAGCGGGGGCGGTCGCGGGCTTC	CASSLIAGAVAGF
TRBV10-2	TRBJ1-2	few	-	TGCGCCAGCAGGTCGGGCAGGGAACCCTTGGTCGGCTACACCTTC	CASRSGREPLVGYTF
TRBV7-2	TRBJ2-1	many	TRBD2	TGTGCCAGCAGCTTACGACTAGCGGGGGAAAATGAGCAGTTCTTC	CASSLRLAGENEQFF
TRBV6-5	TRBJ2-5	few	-	TGTGCCAGCAGTTACGGCGGGGGCGAAGAGACCCAGTACTTC	CASSYGGGEETQYF
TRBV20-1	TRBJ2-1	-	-	TGCAGTGCAATAAAAGGGACAAGCAATGAGCAGTTCTTC	CSAIKGTSNEQFF
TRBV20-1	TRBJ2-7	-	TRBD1	TGCAGTGCTATAGACAGGGGGTTGGTGCAATACGAGCAGTACTTC	CSAIDRGLVQYEQYF
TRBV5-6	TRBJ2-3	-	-	TGTGCCAGCAGCCGGGGCACAGATACGCAGTATTTT	CASSRGTDTQYF
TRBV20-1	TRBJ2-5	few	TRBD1	TGCAGTGCTCCTTCGACTTACAGGGGGCGAGAGACCCAGTACTTC	CSAPSTYRGRETQYF
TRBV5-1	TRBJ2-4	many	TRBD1	TGCGCCAGCAGCCAGTTTGGGACAGAAAACATTCAGTACTTC	CASSQFGTENIQYF
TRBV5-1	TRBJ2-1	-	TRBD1	TGCGCCAGCAGCTTCGGGACAGGGGCCAATGAGCAGTTCTTC	CASSFGTGANEQFF
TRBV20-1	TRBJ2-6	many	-	TGCAGTGCTGAGGACCTGAGCTCTGGGGCCAACGTCCTGACTTTC	CSAEDLSSGANVLTF
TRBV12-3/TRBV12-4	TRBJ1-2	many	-	TGTGCCAGCAGTTTCAAAGGGACCAACTATGGCTACACCTTC	CASSFKGTNYGYTF
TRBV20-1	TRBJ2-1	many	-	TGCAGTGCTAGAGTCCCAGGGACTCGATACAATGAGCAGTTCTTC	CSARVPGTRYNEQFF
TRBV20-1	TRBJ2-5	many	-	TGCAGTGCCACCGGGGCCCAGGAGACCCAGTACTTC	CSATGAQETQYF
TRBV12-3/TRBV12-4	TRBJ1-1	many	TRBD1	TGTGCCAGCAGTTTTCAGAGGACAGGGGGGATGAACACTGAAGCTTTCTTT	CASSFQRTGGMNTEAFF
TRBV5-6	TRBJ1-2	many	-	TGTGCCAGCAGCTTGGTCACAGGCTATGGCTACACCTTC	CASSLVTGYGYTF
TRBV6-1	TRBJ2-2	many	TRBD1	TGTGCCAGCAGTGCCAGACAGGGGTTCGGGGAGCTGTTTTTT	CASSARQGFGELFF
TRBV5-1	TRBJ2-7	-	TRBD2	TGCGCCAGCAGCCTCCCGCGGGGGGGAATATCACACGAGCAGTACTTC	CASSLPRGGISHEQYF
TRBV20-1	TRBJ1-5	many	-	TGCAGTGCTAGGGACCTTGCTTGGCTTCAGCCCCAGCATTTT	CSARDLAWLQPQHF
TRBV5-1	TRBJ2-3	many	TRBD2	TGCGCCAGCAGCCCCGTTAGCGGGGGGCAATGGGATACGCAGTATTTT	CASSPVSGGQWDTQYF
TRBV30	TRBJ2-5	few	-	TGTGCCTGGAGTATAAGTCGGGGAGGCTCGGAGACCCAGTACTTC	CAWSISRGGSETQYF
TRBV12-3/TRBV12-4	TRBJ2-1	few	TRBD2	TGTGCCAGCAGGCGGGGGGAAGCTGAGCAGTTCTTC	CASRRGEAEQFF
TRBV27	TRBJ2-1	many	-	TGTGCCAGCAGCCTTGCCAGCGTCAGTGAGCAGTTCTTC	CASSLASVSEQFF
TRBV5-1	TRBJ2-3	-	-	TGCGCCAGCAGCTTCATCTCCGGAGTCGCAGATACGCAGTATTTT	CASSFISGVADTQYF
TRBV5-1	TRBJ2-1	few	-	TGCGCCAGCAACCCTCGTGGGGGGAGCTCCTACAATGAGCAGTTCTTC	CASNPRGGSSYNEQFF